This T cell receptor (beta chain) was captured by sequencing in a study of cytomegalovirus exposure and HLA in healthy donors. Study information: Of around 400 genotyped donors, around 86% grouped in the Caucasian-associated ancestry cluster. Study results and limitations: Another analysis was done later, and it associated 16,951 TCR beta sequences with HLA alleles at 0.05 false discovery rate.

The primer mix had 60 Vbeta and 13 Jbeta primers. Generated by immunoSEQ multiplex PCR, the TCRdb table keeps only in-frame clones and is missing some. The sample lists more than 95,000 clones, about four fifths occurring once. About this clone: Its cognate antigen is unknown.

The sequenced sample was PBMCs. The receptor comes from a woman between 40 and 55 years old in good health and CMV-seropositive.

CDR3 coding DNA: TGTGGGGCCCGATCTAAATTGCATGGCTACACCTTC. Its translation is CGARSKLHGYTF. This sequence joins TRBV28 and TRBJ1-2; unclear D gene. CDR1 is MDHEN and CDR2 is SYDVKM in the germline V gene. CDR3 length: 12 residues.